The 11 T cell receptor beta chains in this list originate from one sample, sequenced in a study of glioma-infiltrating T cells after dendritic cell vaccination. Assay: immunoSEQ multiplex PCR; the TCRdb copy retains only in-frame clones and omits some. The sample holds around 97,000 clones, roughly 79% seen once. Source: blood, taken before dendritic cell vaccination. These receptors were obtained from a human donor with glioblastoma.

The V and J genes are TRBV5-1 and TRBJ2-7; 7 positions agree with TRBD1. The CDR3 has 14 residues. V lost 4 bases to trimming and J lost 2 bases; unmatched junction nucleotides: 6. Germline lookup yields CDR1 SGHRS and CDR2 YFSETQ. For the CDR3, the DNA is TGCGCCAGCAGCGGGGGACAGAGGACCTACGAGCAGTACTTC. Residues: CASSGGQRTYEQYF.

V and J are TRBV25-1 and TRBJ1-3, with D unclear. Looked up from germline, CDR1 is MGHDK and CDR2 is SYGVNS. The CDR3 has 16 residues. Trimming left V 1 base short and J 0 bases short, with 10 bases between. The CDR3 loop is CASSEFAAASGNTIYF. The CDR3 DNA sequence: TGTGCCAGCAGTGAATTCGCCGCGGCCTCTGGAAACACCATATATTTT.

V gene TRBV14 combines with J gene TRBJ2-5, with D unresolved. The CDR3 is made up of 10 amino acids. The ends were cut back, 8 bases at V and 5 bases at J, with 6 bases in the middle. Germline CDR1 reads SGHDN; CDR2 reads FVKESK. CDR3 in DNA: TGTGCCAGCGAGTGGGAGACCCAGTACTTC. Protein sequence: CASEWETQYF.

V and J are TRBV5-1 and TRBJ2-1; D gene unclear. Germline V gives CDR1 SGHRS, CDR2 YFSETQ. V was pared by 0 bases and J by 4 bases, with 17 bases between. This CDR3 is 17 amino acids long. The CDR3 loop is CASSLGPPGKVYNEQFF. The DNA of the CDR3 is TGCGCCAGCAGCTTGGGGCCTCCGGGTAAGGTTTACAATGAGCAGTTCTTC.

V is TRBV4-2 and J is TRBJ2-7; 11 bases align to TRBD2. The V gene's germline CDR1 is LGHNA and CDR2 YNFKEQ. CDR3 size: 15 residues. J lost 2 bases, V lost 6 bases, and 6 bases had no gene match. CDR3 protein: CASRTQLAGAYEQYF. CDR3 in DNA: TGTGCCAGCAGGACCCAACTAGCGGGGGCCTACGAGCAGTACTTC.

This clone was counted only a few times. The rearrangement links TRBV27 to TRBJ1-3; D is undetermined. The CDR3 loop spans 15 amino acids. The V end was cut by 2 bases, the J end by 2 bases, with 10 bases between. Germline assignment: CDR1 MNHEY and CDR2 SMNVEV (reference sequence). Written as DNA, the CDR3 is TGTGCCAGCAGTTTAACCCTCGGGACTGGAAACACCATATATTTT. Amino acid sequence: CASSLTLGTGNTIYF.

V gene TRBV10-3 combines with J gene TRBJ1-3; D is undetermined. The germline V gene encodes CDR1 ENHRY and CDR2 SYGVKD. This CDR3 has 15 residues. The V end lost 0 bases, the J end lost 0 bases, and 6 bases lay between the germline ends. Here the CDR3 reads CAISESSYSGNTIYF. CDR3 sequence (DNA): TGTGCCATCAGTGAGTCATCGTACTCTGGAAACACCATATATTTT.

The CDR3 reads CASSFLSENGPQHF. The CDR3 coding sequence is TGTGCCAGCAGCTTCCTCTCTGAGAATGGGCCCCAGCATTTT. This chain connects TRBV7-8 to TRBJ1-5; D is undetermined. Germline CDR1 is SGHVS and CDR2 is FQNEAQ. V lost 3 bases and J 9 bases, leaving 15 bases between the germline ends. The length of the CDR3 is 14 residues.

The gene calls are TRBV6-1 and TRBJ1-1, with a tentative D call TRBD1 (5 bases). Trimming shortened V by 2 bases and J by 4 bases, and 11 bases separated the two germline ends. The germline V gene has CDR1 MNHNS and CDR2 SASEGT. This CDR3 comprises 14 residues. CDR3 amino acids: CASSEWAGGTEAFF. The CDR3 DNA sequence: TGTGCCAGCAGTGAATGGGCGGGGGGCACTGAAGCTTTCTTT.

This rearrangement joins TRBV15 to TRBJ2-7; the D gene is possibly TRBD1 (5 bases). The CDR3 runs to 17 residues. Germline lookup yields CDR1 LNHNV and CDR2 YYDKDF (reference sequence). Trimming removed 1 base from V and 4 bases from J, with 20 bases in between. The CDR3 loop is CATSRGVKGINGYEQYF. The DNA of the CDR3 is TGTGCCACCAGCAGAGGTGTAAAGGGGATCAACGGGTACGAGCAGTACTTC.

The rearrangement joins TRBV7-2 to TRBJ1-4; D might be TRBD1 (6 bases). The CDR3 totals 14 residues. V lost 3 bases, J lost 7 bases, and 12 bases lay in between. CDR1 SGHTA and CDR2 FQGNSA come from the germline V gene. CDR3 sequence: CASSFQQGAEKLFF. The CDR3 region has the DNA TGTGCCAGCAGCTTCCAACAGGGAGCTGAAAAACTGTTTTTT.